This TCR beta chain is from a study of regulatory T cells in long-lasting Graves disease (dated by TCRdb to the early 2020s). In the study overall: To count as having persistent Graves' disease, a patient had to have received antithyroid drug treatment for over 5 years with TSH receptor autoantibodies remaining persistently positive. Persistent Graves' disease patients were compared with newly diagnosed Graves' disease patients by peripheral blood TCR sequencing and RNA sequencing. The study was registered as a clinical trial and conducted in China. A total of some 35 samples underwent TCR sequencing, from roughly 13 patients with persistent Graves' disease and some 20 patients with newly diagnosed Graves' disease. Antithyroid drugs had been taken for roughly 10 years on average by persistent Graves' disease patients in the clinical cohort. The paper's findings and limits, for the study overall: Only the TCR beta chain was sequenced and analyzed. Patients with persistent disease shared more public clonotypes (around 2,500) than newly diagnosed patients did (966). The study examined only peripheral blood because the primary lesion, thyroid tissue, could not be accessed. The authors acknowledged the small sample size as a limitation that may reduce accuracy. Persistent disease showed preferential use of TRBV28, TRBJ1-2 and TRBJ2-5, whereas newly diagnosed disease favored TRBV20-1 and TRBJ2-1. Persistent Graves' disease patients showed lower TCR Shannon entropy and fewer highly expanded clones than newly diagnosed patients, suggesting clonal expansion.

The label giving this sample's time point can be read as: persistent/refractory GD, antithyroid drugs over 5 years with positive TRAb. RNA was extracted from PBMCs in TRIzol for both TCR sequencing and RNA sequencing. Graves' disease was diagnosed according to American Thyroid Association guidelines. Patients for the study were recruited at an endocrinology department in Xi'an, China. From each patient, approximately 9.9 milliliters of peripheral blood was collected into an EDTA anticoagulant tube. Ficoll Paque Plus density gradient separation was used to isolate PBMCs, and no further T cell sorting was performed. RNA quality was checked with an Agilent 2100 Bioanalyzer and agarose gel, and concentration with a NanoDrop 2000. The junction shows trimming of 6 bases on V and 3 bases on J, and the gene matches do not reach 5 bases of it. From the cysteine through the phenylalanine, the CDR3 covers 14 amino acids. Only CDR3 DNA remains: 42 bases, in frame from the first base.

This clonotype has ten or more counts. Its target antigen remains unknown. Base qualities are missing; no much larger clone stands one base away. The library was made by multiplex PCR. Instrument used: Illumina HiSeq 4000. TCR beta libraries were built with iRepertoire HTBI primers and Arm-PCR amplification of CDR3 regions. Gel purification was performed on PCR products prior to sequencing. In the original analysis: Gene usage analysis of CDR3 amino acid clonotypes relied on the 60 or so TRBV and 14 TRBJ segments identified across samples. COPE and FqMerger were used to merge the filtered high-quality paired reads into contigs. BLAST was used to align contigs to the IMGT TRBV, TRBD and TRBJ reference genes, and CDR3 was defined following IMGT. Highly expanded clones were defined as clonotypes with a frequency above 0.1%. Repertoire diversity was measured by Shannon entropy, and V-J evenness by the Gini coefficient. A clonotype was considered public if more than one individual shared it. The public reads were quality trimmed at Q25 with fastp and then assembled into clones with MiXCR by TCRdb, keeping productive beta chains. All rows with the same CDR3 protein become a single entry with the most common DNA and genes. The V and J calls here are based on TCRdb, not the publication. The sample yields a few hundred thousand distinct CDR3 sequences; around a quarter were counted once. In total, the top ten clones hold about 26% of the sample.

The source material was peripheral blood mononuclear cells (PBMCs), sampled when the disease was refractory, from a patient treated with antithyroid drugs. The rearrangement joined TRBV12-3 or TRBV12-4 to TRBJ1-5, with 7 bases matching TRBD1. The receptor was isolated from a female donor with Graves disease. In nucleotide form, the sequence is TGTGCCAGCAGCCAGACAGGGAACAATCAGCCCCAGCATTTT. This gives the protein CASSQTGNNQPQHF.